This TCR beta chain was identified during a study of early T cells in non-severe SARS-CoV-2 infection. Attachment of unique molecular identifiers was made to individual cDNA molecules. MiXCR, run by TCRdb on the 5' RACE reads, gives a single entry per CDR3 protein. Of about 44,000 distinct CDR3 sequences listed, around 6.5% were seen once; the top ten hold roughly 20%. The CDR3 runs 12 residues. Trimming took 4 bases from V and 8 from J, leaving 11 bases between them. Germline CDR1 is SGHTA and CDR2 is FQGNSA. The chain joins TRBV7-2 to TRBJ1-2; D might be TRBD1 (5 bases). The clonotype comes from an adult who was a healthcare worker with PCR-confirmed SARS-CoV-2 infection or an uninfected control (not recorded which). The sequenced sample was whole blood, obtained at baseline. The CDR3 sequence is CASSSEGRGYTF. Here the CDR3 DNA reads TGTGCCAGCAGCTCGGAGGGGCGCGGCTACACCTTC.